Sequencing of this TCR beta chain was carried out in a study of early T cells in non-severe SARS-CoV-2 infection (dated by TCRdb to the early 2020s). For the study in its entirety: TCR sequencing used bulk RNA from unsorted whole blood, so alpha and beta chains could not be paired.

The CDR3 holds 16 amino acids from the cysteine to the phenylalanine. Kept here is only the CDR3 DNA, which spans 48 bases and is read in frame from base 1. Trimming leaves V shorter by 4 bases and J shorter by 2 bases, with the junction holding 9 bases beyond the gene matches. CDR1 and CDR2 are read off the germline V gene as MNHEY and SVGEGT. The study was a case-control design nested within a healthcare worker cohort in London, UK, with weekly nasopharyngeal swab PCR tests and blood sampling. Healthcare workers were enrolled in the week of the UK lockdown, from 23 to 31 March 2020, and were followed every week for up to roughly 16 weeks. Overall results and qualifications from the work: Matching against VDJdb was skewed toward anti-spike CD8 responses, likely underestimated virus-specific expansions, and missed private and CD4 specificities.

The method was 5' RACE. TCRdb lists the instrument as NextSeq 500. To correct for sequencing error and PCR bias, the TCR library protocol tagged individual cDNA molecules with unique molecular identifiers. Both TCR alpha and beta chains were sequenced, and tight co-correlation was observed between alpha and beta sequence abundances in each sample. Processing in the source paper ran as follows. V gene, J gene and CDR3 annotation of TCR sequences was performed with Decombinator V4. TCRs were defined as expanded if a significant change between any two time points was detected under a Poisson model with p below 0.0001. TCR abundances were normalised to the total number of TCRs sequenced per sample and were expressed as counts per million. TRAV1-2 paired with TRAJ12, TRAJ20 or TRAJ33 defined MAIT TCRs, while TRAV10 paired with TRAJ18 defined iNKT TCRs. VDJdb, accessed 1 November 2021, was searched for CMV, EBV and SARS-CoV-2 annotated TCRs, excluding TCRs annotated for multiple antigens. The raw public data were reprocessed by TCRdb itself: fastp quality trimming at Q25, MiXCR clonotype calling, in-frame beta chains only. Merged by CDR3 protein, the rows form single entries marked with the most common genes and DNA. Clone size and V and J calls follow TCRdb, not the original study. The sample table lists some 89,000 distinct CDR3 sequences, 9.5% to 11% of them with a count of one. Around 4.8% of the sample belongs to the ten largest clones.

This clonotype was counted ten times or more. Its specific antigen is unknown. No base-level quality is on record; no much larger clone is a single base apart. This TCR was sampled from an adult who was a healthcare worker with PCR-confirmed SARS-CoV-2 infection or an uninfected control (not recorded which). The rearrangement joined TRBV6-2 or TRBV6-3 to TRBJ2-5, with TRBD2 identical over 8 junction bases. The specimen comprised whole blood, sampled at baseline. The sequence in DNA is TGTGCCAGCAGTTTACTAGCGGTCTCTACTCAAGAGACCCAGTACTTC. It is translated as CASSLLAVSTQETQYF.